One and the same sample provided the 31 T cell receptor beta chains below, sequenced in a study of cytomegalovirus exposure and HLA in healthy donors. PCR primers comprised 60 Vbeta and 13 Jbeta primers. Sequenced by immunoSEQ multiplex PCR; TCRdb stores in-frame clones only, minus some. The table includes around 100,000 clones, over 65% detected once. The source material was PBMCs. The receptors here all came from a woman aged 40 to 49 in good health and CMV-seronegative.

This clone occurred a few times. CDR3: CASPGDGRGTDTQYF. For the CDR3, the DNA is TGTGCCAGCCCCGGGGACGGGAGGGGCACAGATACGCAGTATTTT. The gene calls are TRBV27 and TRBJ2-3, with 8 bases lining up with TRBD2. V lost 8 bases, J lost 1 base, and 8 bases stayed unmatched. CDR1 is MNHEY, CDR2 SMNVEV, per germline (reference sequence). CDR3 length: 15 amino acids.

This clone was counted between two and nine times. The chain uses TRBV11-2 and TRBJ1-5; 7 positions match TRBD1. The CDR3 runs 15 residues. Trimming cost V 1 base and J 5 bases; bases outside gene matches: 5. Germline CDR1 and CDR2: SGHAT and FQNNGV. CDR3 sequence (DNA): TGTGCCAGCAGCTTAGGACAGGGACGAGATCAGCCCCAGCATTTT. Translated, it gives CASSLGQGRDQPQHF.

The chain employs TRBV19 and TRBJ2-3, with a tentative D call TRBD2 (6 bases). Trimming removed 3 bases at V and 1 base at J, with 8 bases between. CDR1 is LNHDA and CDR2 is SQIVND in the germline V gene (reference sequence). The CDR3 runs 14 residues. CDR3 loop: CASSMSGGTDTQYF. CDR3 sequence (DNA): TGTGCCAGTAGTATGTCGGGAGGCACAGATACGCAGTATTTT.

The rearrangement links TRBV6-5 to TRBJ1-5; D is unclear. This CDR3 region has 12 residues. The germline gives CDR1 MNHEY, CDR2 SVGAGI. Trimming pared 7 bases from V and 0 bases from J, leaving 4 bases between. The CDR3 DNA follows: TGTGCCAGCACCGGTAGCAATCAGCCCCAGCATTTT. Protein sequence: CASTGSNQPQHF.

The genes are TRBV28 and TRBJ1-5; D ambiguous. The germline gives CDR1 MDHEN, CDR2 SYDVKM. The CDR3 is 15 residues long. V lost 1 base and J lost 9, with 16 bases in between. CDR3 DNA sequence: TGTGCCAGCAGTTTATCGAGTGACCTCGAGCGGCCCCAGCATTTT. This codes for CASSLSSDLERPQHF.

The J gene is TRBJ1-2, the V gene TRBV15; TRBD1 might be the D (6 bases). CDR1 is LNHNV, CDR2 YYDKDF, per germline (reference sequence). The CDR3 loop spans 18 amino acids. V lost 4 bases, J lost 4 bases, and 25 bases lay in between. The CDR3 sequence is CATSTNTGHGLPLYGYTF. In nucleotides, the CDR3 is TGTGCCACCAGCACTAACACGGGACACGGACTGCCCCTCTATGGCTACACCTTC.

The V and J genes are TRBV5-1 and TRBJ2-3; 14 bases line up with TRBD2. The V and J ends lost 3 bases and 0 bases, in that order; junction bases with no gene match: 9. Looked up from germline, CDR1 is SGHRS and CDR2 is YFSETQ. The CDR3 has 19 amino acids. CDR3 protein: CASSYKPGLAGASTDTQYF. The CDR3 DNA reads TGCGCCAGCAGCTATAAACCGGGACTAGCGGGAGCCAGCACAGATACGCAGTATTTT.

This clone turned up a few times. As DNA, the CDR3 is TGTGCCAGCAGTTTAAGACCGGGACAGTCAAATGAAAAACTGTTTTTT. Translating it yields CASSLRPGQSNEKLFF. This chain connects TRBV6-6 to TRBJ1-4; 7 nucleotides align to TRBD1. The CDR3 has 16 residues. Germline V CDR1 and CDR2: MNHNY, SVGAGI (reference sequence). Trimming removed 4 bases from V and 5 bases from J; junction bases left unmatched: 10.

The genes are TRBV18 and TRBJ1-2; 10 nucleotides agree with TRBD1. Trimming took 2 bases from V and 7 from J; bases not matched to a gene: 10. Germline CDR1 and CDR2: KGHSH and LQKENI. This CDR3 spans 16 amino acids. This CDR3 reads CASSPDRGRNLIGYTF. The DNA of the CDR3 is TGTGCCAGCTCACCAGACAGGGGGCGTAATTTGATTGGCTACACCTTC.

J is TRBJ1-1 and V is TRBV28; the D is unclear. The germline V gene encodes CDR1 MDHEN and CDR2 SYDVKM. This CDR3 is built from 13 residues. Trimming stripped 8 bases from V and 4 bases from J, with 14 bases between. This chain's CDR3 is CASEAGSGTEAFF. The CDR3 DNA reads TGTGCCAGCGAGGCCGGGAGCGGCACTGAAGCTTTCTTT.

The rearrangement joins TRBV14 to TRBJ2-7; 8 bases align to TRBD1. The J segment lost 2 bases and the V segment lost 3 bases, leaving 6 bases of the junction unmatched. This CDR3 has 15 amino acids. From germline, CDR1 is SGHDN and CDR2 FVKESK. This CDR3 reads CASSQFWDRPYEQYF. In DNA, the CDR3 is TGTGCCAGCAGCCAGTTCTGGGACAGGCCCTACGAGCAGTACTTC.

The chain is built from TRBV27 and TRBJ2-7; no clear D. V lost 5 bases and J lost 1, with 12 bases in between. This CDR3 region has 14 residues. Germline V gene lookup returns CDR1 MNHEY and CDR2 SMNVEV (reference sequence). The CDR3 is CASSPRRNSYEQYF. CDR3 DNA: TGTGCCAGCAGTCCCCGGCGGAATTCCTACGAGCAGTACTTC.

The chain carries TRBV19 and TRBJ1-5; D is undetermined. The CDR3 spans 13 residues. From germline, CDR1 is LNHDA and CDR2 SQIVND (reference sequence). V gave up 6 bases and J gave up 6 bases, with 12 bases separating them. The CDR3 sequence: CASRDYLGQPQHF. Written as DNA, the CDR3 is TGTGCCAGTAGGGACTACCTCGGTCAGCCCCAGCATTTT.

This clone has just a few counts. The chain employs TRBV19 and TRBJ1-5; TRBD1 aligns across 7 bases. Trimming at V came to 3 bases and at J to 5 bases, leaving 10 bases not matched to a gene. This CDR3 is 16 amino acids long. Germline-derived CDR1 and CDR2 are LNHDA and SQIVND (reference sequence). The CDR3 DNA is TGTGCCAGTAGTATTTCCGTACAGGGGATGTATCAGCCCCAGCATTTT. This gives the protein CASSISVQGMYQPQHF.

The CDR3 sequence is CASSDKSGSGTDTQYF. For the CDR3, the DNA is TGTGCCAGCAGTGACAAGAGCGGGAGTGGCACAGATACGCAGTATTTT. The chain recombines TRBV6-4 with TRBJ2-3; 8 bases align to TRBD2. V dropped 2 bases and J dropped 1; count of bases not matched to a gene: 5. Germline V gene sequence: CDR1 MRHNA, CDR2 SNTAGT. The length of the CDR3 is 16 residues.

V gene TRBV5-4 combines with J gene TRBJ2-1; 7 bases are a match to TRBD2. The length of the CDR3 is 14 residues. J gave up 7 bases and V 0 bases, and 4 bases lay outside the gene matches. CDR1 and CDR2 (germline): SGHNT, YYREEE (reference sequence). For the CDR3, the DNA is TGTGCCAGCAGCTTGGATGGCGGGAGAAATGAGCAGTTCTTC. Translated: CASSLDGGRNEQFF.

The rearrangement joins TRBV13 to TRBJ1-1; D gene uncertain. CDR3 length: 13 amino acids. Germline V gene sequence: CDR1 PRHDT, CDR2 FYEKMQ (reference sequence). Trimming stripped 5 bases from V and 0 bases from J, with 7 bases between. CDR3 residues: CASSLLVNTEAFF. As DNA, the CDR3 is TGTGCCAGCAGCCTTCTAGTGAACACTGAAGCTTTCTTT.

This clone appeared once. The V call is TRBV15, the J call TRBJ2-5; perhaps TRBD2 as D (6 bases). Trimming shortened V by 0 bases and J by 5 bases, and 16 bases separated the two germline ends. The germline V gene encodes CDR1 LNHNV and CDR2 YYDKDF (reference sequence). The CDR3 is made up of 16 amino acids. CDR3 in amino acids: CATSREGGLVGETQYF. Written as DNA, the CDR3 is TGTGCCACCAGCAGAGAAGGAGGGTTGGTAGGGGAGACCCAGTACTTC. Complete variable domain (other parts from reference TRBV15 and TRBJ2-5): DAMVIQNPRYQVTQFGKPVTLSCSQTLNHNVMYWYQQKSSQAPKLLFHYYDKDFNNEADTPDNFQSRRPNTSFCFLDIRSPGLGDTAMYLCATSREGGLVGETQYFGPGTRLLVL.

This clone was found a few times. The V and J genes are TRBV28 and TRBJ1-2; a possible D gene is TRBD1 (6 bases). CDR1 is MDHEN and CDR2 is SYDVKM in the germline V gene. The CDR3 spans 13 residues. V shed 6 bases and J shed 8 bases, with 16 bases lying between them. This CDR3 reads CASSTSGALGYTF. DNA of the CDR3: TGTGCCAGCAGCACGTCAGGGGCTTTGGGCTACACCTTC.

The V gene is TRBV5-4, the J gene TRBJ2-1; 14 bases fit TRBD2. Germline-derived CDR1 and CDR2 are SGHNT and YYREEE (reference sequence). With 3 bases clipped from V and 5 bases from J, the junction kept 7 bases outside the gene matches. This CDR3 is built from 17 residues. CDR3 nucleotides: TGTGCCAGCAGCTATGGAGTGGGACTAGCGGGAGACAATGAGCAGTTCTTC. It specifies CASSYGVGLAGDNEQFF.

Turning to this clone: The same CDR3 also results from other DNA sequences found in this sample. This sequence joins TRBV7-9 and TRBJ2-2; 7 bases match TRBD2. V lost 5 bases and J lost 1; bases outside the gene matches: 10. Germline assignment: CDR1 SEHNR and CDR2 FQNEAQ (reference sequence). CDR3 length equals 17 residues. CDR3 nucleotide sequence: TGTGCCAGCAGCCTCGGGTGGCTAGCGGAGAACACCGGGGAGCTGTTTTTT. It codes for CASSLGWLAENTGELFF.

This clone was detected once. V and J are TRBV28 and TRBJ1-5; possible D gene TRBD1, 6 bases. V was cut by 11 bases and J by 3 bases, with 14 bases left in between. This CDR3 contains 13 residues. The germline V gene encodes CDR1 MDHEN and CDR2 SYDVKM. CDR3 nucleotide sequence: TGTGCCTGCACCGGACAGTTCAATCAGCCCCAGCATTTT. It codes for CACTGQFNQPQHF.

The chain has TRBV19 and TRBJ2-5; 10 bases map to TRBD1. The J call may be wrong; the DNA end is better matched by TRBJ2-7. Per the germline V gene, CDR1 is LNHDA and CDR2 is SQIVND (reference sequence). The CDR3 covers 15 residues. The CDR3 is CASSGRDRGLYEQYF. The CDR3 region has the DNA TGTGCCAGTAGTGGCCGGGACAGGGGCCTGTACGAGCAGTACTTC.

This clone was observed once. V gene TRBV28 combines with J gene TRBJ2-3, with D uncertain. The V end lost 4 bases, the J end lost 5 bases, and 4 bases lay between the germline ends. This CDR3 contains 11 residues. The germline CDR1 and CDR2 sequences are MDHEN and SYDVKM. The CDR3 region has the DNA TGTGCCAGCAGTTATCGAGATACGCAGTATTTT. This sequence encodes CASSYRDTQYF.

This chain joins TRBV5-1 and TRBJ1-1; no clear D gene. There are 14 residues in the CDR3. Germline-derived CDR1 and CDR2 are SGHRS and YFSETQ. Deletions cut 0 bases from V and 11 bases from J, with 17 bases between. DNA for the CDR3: TGCGCCAGCAGCTTGGCGGAGGTCGCAGGTGGGGCTTTCTTT. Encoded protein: CASSLAEVAGGAFF.

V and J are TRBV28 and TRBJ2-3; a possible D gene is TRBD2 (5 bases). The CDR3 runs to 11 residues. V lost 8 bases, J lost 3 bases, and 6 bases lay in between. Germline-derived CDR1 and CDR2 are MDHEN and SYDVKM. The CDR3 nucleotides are TGTGCCAGCGGGGAGACAGATACGCAGTATTTT. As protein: CASGETDTQYF.

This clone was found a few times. CDR3 sequence reads: CASNLVGLAGKRNEQFF. The CDR3 nucleotides read TGTGCCAGCAACCTAGTGGGACTAGCGGGAAAACGGAATGAGCAGTTCTTC. This chain joins TRBV5-5 and TRBJ2-1, with 13 bases lining up with TRBD2. Germline CDR1 is SGHKS and CDR2 is YYEKEE (reference sequence). The CDR3 contains 17 residues. V trimming: 6 bases; J trimming: 7 bases; junction bases outside the gene matches: 13.

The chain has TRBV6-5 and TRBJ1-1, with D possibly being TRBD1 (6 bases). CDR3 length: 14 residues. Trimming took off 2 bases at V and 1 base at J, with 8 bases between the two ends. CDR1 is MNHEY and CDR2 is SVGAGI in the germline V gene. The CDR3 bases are TGTGCCAGCAGTTACGGGGGCGAGAACACTGAAGCTTTCTTT. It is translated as CASSYGGENTEAFF.

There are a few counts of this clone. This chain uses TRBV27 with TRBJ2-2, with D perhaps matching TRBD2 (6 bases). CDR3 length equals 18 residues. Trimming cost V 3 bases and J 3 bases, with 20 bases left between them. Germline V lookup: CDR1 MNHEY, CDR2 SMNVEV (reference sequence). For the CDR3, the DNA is TGTGCCAGCAGTTTCGGCAGCTCCGGGACTCTCTACACCGGGGAGCTGTTTTTT. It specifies CASSFGSSGTLYTGELFF.

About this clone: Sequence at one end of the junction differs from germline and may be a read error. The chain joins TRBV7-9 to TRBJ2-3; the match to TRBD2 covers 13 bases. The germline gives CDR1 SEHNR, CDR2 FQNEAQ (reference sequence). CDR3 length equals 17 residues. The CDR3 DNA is TGTTCCAGCAGCTCGGGACTAGCGGGAAGAAGGACAGATACGCAGTATTTT. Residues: CSSSSGLAGRRTDTQYF.

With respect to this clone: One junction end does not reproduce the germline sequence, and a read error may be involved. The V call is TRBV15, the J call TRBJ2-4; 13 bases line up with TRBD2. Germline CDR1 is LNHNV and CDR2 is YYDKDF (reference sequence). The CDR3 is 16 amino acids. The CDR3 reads CATSPGTSGNLDIRYF. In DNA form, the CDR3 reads TGTGCCACCAGCCCAGGGACTAGCGGGAATCTGGACATTCGGTACTTC.